The T cell receptor beta chain under discussion was sequenced for a study of memory CD4+ T cells and cytomegalovirus serostatus (dated by TCRdb to between 2019 and 2020). Broadly, across the study: The cohort included approximately 35 healthy adults from Belgium, of whom 9 were CMV seropositive and approximately 24 were CMV seronegative. To replicate a published TCR-based CMV serostatus classifier, the study sequenced CD4+ memory TCRbeta repertoires from a Belgian cohort whose cytomegalovirus serostatus was known.

Single viable CD3+CD4+CD8-CD45RO+ cells were sorted as memory CD4+ T cells on a FACSAria II. To determine CMV serostatus, a Roche Elecsys assay was used that detects serum IgG against CMV pp150, pp28, p38 and p52. Following thawing, total CD4+ T cells were enriched through positive selection using CD4 magnetic microbeads. The samples came from a different study that was designed specifically to examine the CD4+ T cell memory repertoire. Following standard operating procedures, peripheral blood mononuclear cells were isolated and cryopreserved, while serum was kept at -80 degrees C. CD3-PerCP (BW264/56), CD4-APC (RPA-T4), CD45RO-PE (UCHT1) and CD8-Pacific Orange (3B5) antibodies were used for staining, and non-viable cells were excluded with Sytox blue. Genomic DNA was extracted from sorted cells with the Quick-DNA Microprep Kit. Amplification of TCRbeta DNA was done with the immunoSEQ hsTCRbeta kit, following the protocol from the manufacturer. TCRbeta libraries were sequenced on an Illumina MiSeq instrument. Regarding the original processing steps: Once out-of-frame sequences had been removed, approximately 2,000,000 distinct TCRbeta sequences were left, which works out to an average of approximately 70,000 per individual. Each individual was scored by the count of fewer than 200 previously reported CMV-associated TCRbeta sequences and the total productive distinct TCRbeta count. A beta-binomial model was reimplemented in Python, and scikit-learn random forests with default parameters were trained on data from the US cohort. Classifier performance on the Belgian cohort was summarized as median AUC with percentile confidence intervals over 10,000 bootstrap iterations. What TCRdb holds here is the immuneACCESS table cut down to in-frame rearrangements. Part of the clones is not present; checked against another copy, under half of the missing clones reflect an unresolved V gene, and the others are unexplained. V, J and clone size were drawn from that table, and D and trimming were deduced from the DNA. Present in this sample are some 50,000 clones, around 78% of which were seen just once. Of the sample, 1.5% to 2% falls within the top ten clones.

The paper's findings and limits, for the study overall: For predicting CMV serostatus, the median bootstrapped AUC was about 0.95 using the original framework and about 0.9 using a US-trained random forest. The results were interpreted as suggesting that the CMV-associated TCR signature is mostly present in the CD4+ memory repertoire. On the Belgian cohort, the classifier based on the original framework reached a median bootstrapped AUC of approximately 0.95, with a 95% CI of 0.76-1.00. Only CD4+CD45RO+ memory cells were sequenced, in contrast to the original study, which included naive and memory CD4+ and CD8+ populations. Among the 164 previously reported CMV-associated TCRbeta sequences, 65 to 85 showed up in the CD4+ memory repertoires, with each one found in between one and five individuals.

Points on this clone: No antigen is known for it. Within one base of it there is no much larger clone, and no base qualities were kept.

The germline V gene (reference sequence) yields LNHNV for CDR1 and YYDKDF for CDR2. The germline V and J ends show losses of 3 bases and 5 bases respectively, and no gene match explains 16 bases of the junction. The CDR3, cysteine through phenylalanine, is 18 amino acids long. Of the read, only the CDR3 DNA is kept; its 54 bases are in frame from base 1. Sequencing input: memory CD4+ T cells from blood. Rearrangement joined TRBV15 to TRBJ1-2; a stretch of 9 junction bases matches TRBD1. This TCR came from an adult in good health and CMV-seronegative. Here is the DNA: TGTGCCACCAGCAGCTCGGGACAGGGCCCAATTTTTCGTTATGGCTACACCTTC. This encodes CATSSSGQGPIFRYGYTF.